This entry concerns a single T cell receptor (beta chain). What it recognizes is unknown. This sample was included in a study of blood T cells in healthy people across ages. Study-wide points: Compared with aged donors, long-lived donors showed fewer expanded clones, suggesting selection.

A second PCR of 7 to 11 cycles used a sample-barcoded 5' primer and a J-beta primer mix. Each sample provided no less than 2.5 million CDR3-containing paired-end reads. In TCRdb, the 5' RACE reads were re-called with MiXCR into one record per CDR3 protein. This repertoire shows some 890,000 distinct CDR3 sequences, roughly 29% found once; its top ten account for around 9.6%. The study isolated at least 6.5 million PBMCs from each sample. The CDR3 covers 14 residues. The V gene lost 4 bases and the J gene lost 2 bases, with 12 bases spanning the gap. The germline CDR1 and CDR2 sequences are SGHKS and YYEKEE (reference sequence). These data were also filed under a second study, of T cells of mothers and their children. As that study records: Related mother and child pairs showed slightly greater overlap (not significant) than unrelated pairs did.

This receptor was identified in a woman aged 40-49 years in good health. Sequencing was performed on blood. The chain employs TRBV5-5 and TRBJ2-5, with a possible D match to TRBD1 (6 bases). The DNA of the CDR3 is TGTGCCAGCAGCATACCTCAGGGGCAAGAGACCCAGTACTTC. This sequence encodes CASSIPQGQETQYF.